One sample yielded the 26 T cell receptor beta chains listed below, sequenced in a study of graft-versus-host responses after intestinal transplantation. Using immunoSEQ multiplex PCR, the repertoire was profiled, and TCRdb retains in-frame clones only, with some absent. The sample holds around 130,000 clones; around nine tenths are singletons and the top ten take about 0.16%. The antigens of these receptors remain unknown. This specimen was unstimulated CD4+ T cells sorted from spleen or lymph node cells, taken before intestinal transplant. These receptors all stem from a human donor who received an intestinal transplant.

V gene TRBV6-1 combines with J gene TRBJ2-7; a weak D match, TRBD1 (6 bases). The germline V gene has CDR1 MNHNS and CDR2 SASEGT. CDR3 length: 12 residues. Between the trimmed V and J ends, which lost 8 bases and 5 bases, there was a span of 13 bases. CDR3 in DNA: TGTGCCAGCCAGGGGAATAGCGACGAGCAGTACTTC. This codes for CASQGNSDEQYF.

The chain has TRBV4-1 and TRBJ2-3; no firm D call. V gave up 3 bases and J gave up 0 bases, with 7 bases separating them. Germline V gene data show CDR1 as MGHRA and CDR2 as YSYEKL. This CDR3 region has 14 residues. This CDR3 is CASSHDRSTDTQYF. CDR3 bases: TGCGCCAGCAGCCATGACCGGAGCACAGATACGCAGTATTTT.

The chain combines TRBV27 with TRBJ2-1; D call uncertain. In germline, CDR1 is MNHEY, CDR2 SMNVEV (reference sequence). The V end lost 6 bases, the J end lost 6 bases, and 18 bases lay between the germline ends. This CDR3 has 15 residues. The CDR3 coding sequence is TGTGCCAGCAGGGTTGGTTCATCCTGGGCCAATGAGCAGTTCTTC. Its protein product is CASRVGSSWANEQFF.

This clone occurred a few times. J is TRBJ1-6 and V is TRBV6-6; D call uncertain. The CDR3 runs to 14 residues. With 1 base removed from V and 9 bases from J, the gap between germline ends came to 10 bases. Per the germline V gene, CDR1 is MNHNY and CDR2 is SVGAGI (reference sequence). The CDR3 bases are TGTGCCAGCAGTTACTGGGGTGAGGGTTCACCCCTCCACTTT. Its protein is CASSYWGEGSPLHF.

This clone appeared a single time. The gene calls are TRBV11-2 and TRBJ1-1; TRBD1 matches 7 bases. The CDR3 extends over 12 amino acids. The germline gives CDR1 SGHAT, CDR2 FQNNGV. V lost 5 bases, J lost 11 bases, and 8 bases stayed unmatched. CDR3 sequence reads: CASSQTARGAFF. The CDR3 region has the DNA TGTGCCAGCAGCCAGACAGCCAGGGGGGCTTTCTTT.

The chain joins TRBV7-8 to TRBJ2-1, with TRBD1 as a possible D gene (5 bases). CDR3 length: 15 amino acids. From germline, CDR1 is SGHVS and CDR2 FQNEAQ. V lost 4 bases and J lost 9, with 19 bases in between. The CDR3 bases are TGTGCCAGCAGCTCAGGGTGGGGCGTGGCCGGTGAGCAGTTCTTC. It translates to CASSSGWGVAGEQFF.

This chain links TRBV10-3 with TRBJ1-6; D unclear. In germline, CDR1 is ENHRY, CDR2 SYGVKD. The CDR3 length is 18 residues. Trimming stripped 0 bases from V and 0 bases from J, with 12 bases between. The CDR3 sequence: CAISESKTASSYNSPLHF. The CDR3 nucleotides are TGTGCCATCAGTGAGTCGAAAACCGCTAGCTCCTATAATTCACCCCTCCACTTT.

This clone has only one observation. The V call is TRBV30, the J call TRBJ2-7, with D possibly called TRBD1 or TRBD2 (5 bases each). CDR3 length: 17 residues. The V and J ends lost 0 bases and 6 bases respectively, with 24 bases between them. The germline CDR1 and CDR2 sequences are GTSNPN and SVGIG (reference sequence). CDR3 amino acids: CAWSVVPRRTGLREQYF. CDR3 DNA: TGTGCCTGGAGTGTAGTCCCGCGTCGAACAGGACTTCGCGAGCAGTACTTC.

V usage is TRBV20-1 and J usage is TRBJ1-1; D might be TRBD1 (5 bases). The CDR3 loop spans 10 amino acids. Germline CDR1 reads DFQATT; CDR2 reads SNEGSKA (reference sequence). V lost 6 bases and J lost 8, with 10 bases in between. The CDR3 region has the DNA TGCAGTGCAGCCAGACAGGAAGCTTTCTTT. Its protein product is CSAARQEAFF.

This chain joins TRBV5-1 and TRBJ2-5; TRBD2 matches 8 bases. V was clipped by 4 bases and J by 1 base; unmatched bases: 3. The CDR3 loop spans 14 amino acids. Germline V gene sequence: CDR1 SGHRS, CDR2 YFSETQ. DNA of the CDR3: TGCGCCAGCAGCCCGACTAGCGCCCAAGAGACCCAGTACTTC. Protein sequence: CASSPTSAQETQYF.

The V call is TRBV5-1, the J call TRBJ1-3; 7 nucleotides align to TRBD1. V shed 4 bases, J shed 6 bases, and the junction held 7 bases outside the gene matches. From germline, CDR1 is SGHRS and CDR2 YFSETQ. CDR3 length equals 14 residues. CDR3: CASSQGGVQNTIYF. The CDR3 DNA reads as TGCGCCAGCAGCCAGGGGGGGGTTCAAAACACCATATATTTT. The full variable domain, with the rest looked up from reference TRBV5-1 and TRBJ1-3, is KAGVTQTPRYLIKTRGQQVTLSCSPISGHRSVSWYQQTPGQGLQFLFEYFSETQRNKGNFPGRFSGRQFSNSRSEMNVSTLELGDSALYLCASSQGGVQNTIYFGEGSWLTVV.

This CDR3 reads CASSLEREGSPLHF. In DNA, the CDR3 is TGTGCCAGCAGCTTGGAAAGGGAGGGTTCACCCCTCCACTTT. The genes are TRBV5-8 and TRBJ1-6; D not certain. Germline V gives CDR1 SGHTS, CDR2 YDEGEE. This CDR3 is built from 14 residues. The germline V and J ends were trimmed by 0 bases and 9 bases, with 10 bases remaining between them.

This clone has just one count. The V call is TRBV6-1, the J call TRBJ1-5; the D gene is possibly TRBD1 (5 bases). The germline gives CDR1 MNHNS, CDR2 SASEGT. The CDR3 loop spans 14 amino acids. V lost 1 base, J lost 7 bases, and 11 bases lay in between. For the CDR3, the DNA is TGTGCCAGCAGTGAAGTTGGGGGAAACCAGCCCCAGCATTTT. It encodes CASSEVGGNQPQHF.

The V gene is TRBV5-1, the J gene TRBJ2-1, with TRBD2 as a possible D gene (7 bases). V lost 3 bases, J lost 9 bases, and 16 bases lay in between. The V gene's germline CDR1 is SGHRS and CDR2 YFSETQ. The CDR3 sequence is 14 residues long. The CDR3, as DNA: TGCGCCAGCAGCTCGATTGGGGGGGCCGGTGAGCAGTTCTTC. Its protein product is CASSSIGGAGEQFF.

The chain combines TRBV6-1 with TRBJ2-7, with D uncertain. Between the trimmed V and J ends, which lost 2 bases and 4 bases, there was a span of 6 bases. The CDR3 consists of 12 residues. CDR1 MNHNS and CDR2 SASEGT come from the germline V gene. This CDR3 is CASSESGYEQYF. The CDR3 nucleotides read TGTGCCAGCAGTGAATCGGGTTACGAGCAGTACTTC.

This chain links TRBV5-1 with TRBJ2-1, with D tentatively TRBD1 (6 bases). The V and J ends lost 4 bases and 5 bases respectively, with 16 bases between them. CDR1 and CDR2 from the germline V gene are SGHRS and YFSETQ. The CDR3 contains 15 residues. CDR3 protein: CASSLRGAVDNEQFF. In nucleotides, the CDR3 is TGCGCCAGCAGCCTCAGGGGCGCCGTGGACAATGAGCAGTTCTTC. The whole variable domain, filled in from reference TRBV5-1 and TRBJ2-1, reads KAGVTQTPRYLIKTRGQQVTLSCSPISGHRSVSWYQQTPGQGLQFLFEYFSETQRNKGNFPGRFSGRQFSNSRSEMNVSTLELGDSALYLCASSLRGAVDNEQFFGPGTRLTVL.

The chain couples TRBV19 to TRBJ2-1, with TRBD2 matching 8 bases. The CDR3 is 17 residues long. The germline V gene has CDR1 LNHDA and CDR2 SQIVND (reference sequence). V was clipped by 5 bases and J by 2 bases; unmatched bases: 11. For the CDR3, the DNA is TGTGCCAGTAGTCGCGAGCGGGGGCCCTATACCTACAATGAGCAGTTCTTC. Residues: CASSRERGPYTYNEQFF.

This sequence joins TRBV18 and TRBJ1-2, with 10 nucleotides matching TRBD1. Unmatched junction bases numbered 7, after V lost 3 bases and J lost 9 bases. Germline-derived CDR1 and CDR2 are KGHSH and LQKENI. This CDR3 contains 14 residues. The DNA of the CDR3 is TGTGCCAGCTCACCGTTCGGGACAGGGGAACGCTACACCTTC. Translating gives CASSPFGTGERYTF.

V gene TRBV7-2 combines with J gene TRBJ1-6, with 10 bases that match TRBD1. The germline gives CDR1 SGHTA, CDR2 FQGNSA. J gave up 9 bases and V 5 bases, and 7 bases lay outside the gene matches. CDR3 length: 15 amino acids. DNA of the CDR3: TGTGCCAGCAGCCCTAGTTGGGACAGGGGTTCACCCCTCCACTTT. It codes for CASSPSWDRGSPLHF.

The chain uses TRBV9 and TRBJ1-1; TRBD1 agrees at 7 bases. The V segment lost 2 bases and the J segment 2 bases; nucleotides outside the gene matches: 6. The CDR3 consists of 15 residues. CDR1 SGDLS and CDR2 YYNGEE come from the germline V gene. The CDR3 DNA follows: TGTGCCAGCAGCGTCTCCGGGACAGACAACACTGAAGCTTTCTTT. Residues: CASSVSGTDNTEAFF.

The V call is TRBV5-1, the J call TRBJ2-2; TRBD1 is a possible D gene (6 bases). CDR1 and CDR2 from the germline V gene are SGHRS and YFSETQ. The CDR3 is 14 amino acids. Trimming removed 3 bases at V and 3 bases at J, with 9 bases between. CDR3 sequence (DNA): TGCGCCAGCAGCTACGGACAGCACACCGGGGAGCTGTTTTTT. Its protein is CASSYGQHTGELFF.

The chain has TRBV7-2 and TRBJ1-2, with 7 nucleotides matching TRBD1. V lost 0 bases to trimming and J lost 4 bases; unmatched junction nucleotides: 5. The CDR3 has 15 amino acids. Germline values: CDR1 SGHTA, CDR2 FQGNSA. CDR3 residues: CASSLAGGGIYGYTF. The CDR3 region has the DNA TGTGCCAGCAGCTTAGCGGGAGGGGGCATCTATGGCTACACCTTC. The variable domain in full, with the rest retrieved from reference TRBV7-2 and TRBJ1-2, is GAGVSQSPSNKVTEKGKDVELRCDPISGHTALYWYRQSLGQGLEFLIYFQGNSAPDKSGLPSDRFSAERTGGSVSTLTIQRTQQEDSAVYLCASSLAGGGIYGYTFGSGTRLTVV.

The chain combines TRBV6-5 with TRBJ1-1; D gene unclear. Germline V gene sequence: CDR1 MNHEY, CDR2 SVGAGI. The CDR3 consists of 13 residues. Deletions cut 4 bases from V and 3 bases from J, with 9 bases between. The CDR3 nucleotides are TGTGCCAGCAGTTGGCGGAGGGACACTGAAGCTTTCTTT. Encoded protein: CASSWRRDTEAFF.

The CDR3 is CASSVLAEANYGYTF. The DNA for the CDR3 is TGTGCCAGCAGCGTTCTCGCGGAAGCTAACTATGGCTACACCTTC. The V gene is TRBV9, the J gene TRBJ1-2; D is ambiguous. The CDR3 runs 15 residues. CDR1 and CDR2 from the germline V gene are SGDLS and YYNGEE. The V end was cut by 2 bases, the J end by 0 bases, with 11 bases between.

This chain links TRBV1 with TRBJ1-5. TRBV1 counts as a pseudogene. CDR3 length equals 16 residues. The CDR3 nucleotides are TGCACCAGCAGCCAAGAGAATAGACCGGTGCATCAGCCCCAGCATTTT. Its protein is CTSSQENRPVHQPQHF.

The chain combines TRBV10-3 with TRBJ2-2, with D unclear. In germline, CDR1 is ENHRY, CDR2 SYGVKD. Deletions cut 4 bases from V and 5 bases from J, with 14 bases between. CDR3 length: 15 amino acids. Here the CDR3 DNA reads TGTGCCATCAGTGTAGGTGACACGCGGACCGGGGAGCTGTTTTTT. Translated, it gives CAISVGDTRTGELFF.